A single sample is the source of the 12 T cell receptor beta chains below, sequenced in a study of T cell responses to AZD1222 COVID-19 vaccine. TCRdb's table, derived via immunoSEQ multiplex PCR, lists solely in-frame clones and lacks some. The top ten hold less than 2.5% of the sample, which has about 150,000 clones, about 92% seen once. The input for sequencing was peripheral blood, taken on day 0 of AZD1222 vaccination. These receptors came from an adult in good health.

The chain couples TRBV19 to TRBJ2-3, with TRBD2 matching 8 bases. CDR3 size: 17 residues. Germline V gene sequence: CDR1 LNHDA, CDR2 SQIVND (reference sequence). With 5 bases clipped from V and 0 bases from J, the junction kept 10 bases outside the gene matches. CDR3 in DNA: TGTGCCAGTAGTTTATTGAGCGGGGGATCAAGCACAGATACGCAGTATTTT. As protein: CASSLLSGGSSTDTQYF.

The chain recombines TRBV5-1 with TRBJ1-4; D ambiguous. The CDR3 covers 13 residues. Germline CDR1 reads SGHRS; CDR2 reads YFSETQ. V gave up 4 bases and J gave up 0 bases, with 4 bases separating them. In DNA, the CDR3 is TGCGCCAGCAGCGGGCCAACTAATGAAAAACTGTTTTTT. This codes for CASSGPTNEKLFF.

The J gene is TRBJ1-5, the V gene TRBV28; D unresolved. Germline V gene data show CDR1 as MDHEN and CDR2 as SYDVKM. V was cut by 5 bases and J by 4 bases, with 15 bases left in between. The CDR3 sequence is 15 residues long. The CDR3 protein is CASSPSVQTNQPQHF. Here the CDR3 DNA reads TGTGCCAGCAGTCCGTCGGTCCAGACAAATCAGCCCCAGCATTTT.

V gene TRBV19 combines with J gene TRBJ1-4; 7 bases fit TRBD1. Germline-derived CDR1 and CDR2 are LNHDA and SQIVND (reference sequence). The J segment lost 3 bases and the V segment lost 3 bases, leaving 4 bases of the junction unmatched. CDR3 size: 15 residues. The CDR3 here is CASSIPGTANEKLFF. The CDR3, as DNA: TGTGCCAGTAGTATCCCCGGGACAGCTAATGAAAAACTGTTTTTT.

The gene calls are TRBV18 and TRBJ1-2; D not resolved. The V end lost 5 bases, the J end lost 1 base, and 14 bases lay between the germline ends. This CDR3 is built from 15 residues. Germline V CDR1 and CDR2: KGHSH, LQKENI. CDR3 in DNA: TGTGCCAGCTCATCCGGACTGAACTATAACTATGGCTACACCTTC. Translating gives CASSSGLNYNYGYTF. The full variable domain, in which reference TRBV18 and TRBJ1-2 provide the parts outside the CDR3, is NAGVMQNPRHLVRRRGQEARLRCSPMKGHSHVYWYRQLPEEGLKFMVYLQKENIIDESGMPKERFSAEFPKEGPSILRIQQVVRGDSAAYFCASSSGLNYNYGYTFGSGTRLTVV.

The gene calls are TRBV19 and TRBJ1-6; D may be TRBD1 (5 bases). V lost 3 bases, J lost 5 bases, and 11 bases lay in between. The germline CDR1 and CDR2 sequences are LNHDA and SQIVND (reference sequence). This CDR3 is 15 amino acids long. The CDR3 reads CASSIEGLDNSPLHF. The CDR3 bases are TGTGCCAGTAGTATCGAGGGACTAGATAATTCACCCCTCCACTTT.

The CDR3 protein is CASSSGSAGEQFF. As DNA, the CDR3 is TGTGCCAGCAGCAGTGGATCCGCCGGTGAGCAGTTCTTC. This chain uses TRBV7-3 with TRBJ2-1; D is ambiguous. The CDR3 loop spans 13 amino acids. CDR1 is SGHTA, CDR2 FQGTGA, per germline. V shed 5 bases and J shed 9 bases, with 14 bases lying between them.

The chain is built from TRBV5-1 and TRBJ2-3; a weak D match, TRBD1 (5 bases). V lost 0 bases and J 2 bases, leaving 13 bases between the germline ends. Germline V lookup: CDR1 SGHRS, CDR2 YFSETQ. The length of the CDR3 is 16 residues. The DNA of the CDR3 is TGCGCCAGCAGCTTGGCCAAACAGGCGCACACAGATACGCAGTATTTT. Translated, it gives CASSLAKQAHTDTQYF.

This clone came up a few times. V is TRBV15 and J is TRBJ1-1; D is possibly TRBD1 (5 bases). CDR3 length: 15 residues. The germline gives CDR1 LNHNV, CDR2 YYDKDF (reference sequence). Trimming removed 1 base at V and 1 base at J, with 10 bases between. The CDR3 DNA follows: TGTGCCACCAGCAGAGTGGCCAGGGCGAACACTGAAGCTTTCTTT. This encodes CATSRVARANTEAFF.

This chain links TRBV6-6 with TRBJ1-6; D is unresolved. Trimming shortened V by 3 bases and J by 9 bases, and 18 bases separated the two germline ends. The CDR3 is made up of 16 amino acids. Looked up from germline, CDR1 is MNHNY and CDR2 is SVGAGI (reference sequence). For the CDR3, the DNA is TGTGCCAGCAGTTATATAAAGGCCCGCGAAGGTTCACCCCTCCACTTT. Its translation is CASSYIKAREGSPLHF.

The chain couples TRBV5-5 to TRBJ1-2; D may be TRBD1 (5 bases). Trimming removed 0 bases at V and 2 bases at J, with 5 bases between. Germline V gene sequence: CDR1 SGHKS, CDR2 YYEKEE (reference sequence). CDR3 length: 13 amino acids. CDR3 protein: CASSLGQNYGYTF. The DNA of the CDR3 is TGTGCCAGCAGCTTGGGACAGAACTATGGCTACACCTTC. The full variable domain, completed using reference TRBV5-5 and TRBJ1-2, is DAGVTQSPTHLIKTRGQQVTLRCSPISGHKSVSWYQQVLGQGPQFIFQYYEKEERGRGNFPDRFSARQFPNYSSELNVNALLLGDSALYLCASSLGQNYGYTFGSGTRLTVV.

A word on this clone: An end of the junction differs from the germline gene, which may be a read error. This chain links TRBV5-1 with TRBJ2-1; 7 positions agree with TRBD1. Germline loops: CDR1 SGHRS, CDR2 YFSETQ. This CDR3 comprises 15 residues. The CDR3 loop is CASSLGTVTYNEQFF. The DNA for the CDR3 is TGCGCCAGCAGTTTGGGGACAGTTACCTACAATGAGCAGTTCTTC.